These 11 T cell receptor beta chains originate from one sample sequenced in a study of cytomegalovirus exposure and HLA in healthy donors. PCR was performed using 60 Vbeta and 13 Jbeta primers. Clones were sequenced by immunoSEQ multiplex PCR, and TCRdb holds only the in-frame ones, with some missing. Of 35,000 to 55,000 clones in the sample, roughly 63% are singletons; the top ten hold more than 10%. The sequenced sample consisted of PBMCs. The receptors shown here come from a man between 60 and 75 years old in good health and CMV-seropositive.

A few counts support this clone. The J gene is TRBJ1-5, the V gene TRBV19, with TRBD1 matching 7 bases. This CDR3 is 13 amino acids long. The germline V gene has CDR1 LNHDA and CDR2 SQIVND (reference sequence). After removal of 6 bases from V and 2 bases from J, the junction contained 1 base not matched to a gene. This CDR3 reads CASSGTGNQPQHF. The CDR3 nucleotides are TGTGCCAGTAGCGGGACAGGCAATCAGCCCCAGCATTTT.

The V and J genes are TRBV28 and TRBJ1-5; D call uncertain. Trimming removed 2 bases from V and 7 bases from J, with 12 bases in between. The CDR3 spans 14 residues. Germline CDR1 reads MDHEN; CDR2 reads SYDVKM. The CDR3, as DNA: TGTGCCAGCAGTTTAGTGGGAGCCGGCCAGCCCCAGCATTTT. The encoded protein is CASSLVGAGQPQHF.

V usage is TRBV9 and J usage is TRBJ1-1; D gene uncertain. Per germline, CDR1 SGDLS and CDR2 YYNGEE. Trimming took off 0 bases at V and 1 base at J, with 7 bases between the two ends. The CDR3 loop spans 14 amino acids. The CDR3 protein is CASSVASQNTEAFF. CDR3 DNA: TGTGCCAGCAGCGTAGCTAGCCAGAACACTGAAGCTTTCTTT.

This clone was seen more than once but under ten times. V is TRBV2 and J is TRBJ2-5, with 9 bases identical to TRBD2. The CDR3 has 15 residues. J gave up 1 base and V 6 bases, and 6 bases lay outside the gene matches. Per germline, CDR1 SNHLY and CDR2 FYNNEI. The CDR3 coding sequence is TGTGCCAGCAGGGAATCTAGCGGGACCCAAGAGACCCAGTACTTC. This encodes CASRESSGTQETQYF.

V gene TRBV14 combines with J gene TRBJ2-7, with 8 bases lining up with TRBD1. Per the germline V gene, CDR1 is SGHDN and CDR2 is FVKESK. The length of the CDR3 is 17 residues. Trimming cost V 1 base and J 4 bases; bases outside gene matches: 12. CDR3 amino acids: CASSQATRTGGVYEQYF. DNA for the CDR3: TGTGCCAGCAGCCAAGCTACCAGAACAGGGGGTGTATACGAGCAGTACTTC.

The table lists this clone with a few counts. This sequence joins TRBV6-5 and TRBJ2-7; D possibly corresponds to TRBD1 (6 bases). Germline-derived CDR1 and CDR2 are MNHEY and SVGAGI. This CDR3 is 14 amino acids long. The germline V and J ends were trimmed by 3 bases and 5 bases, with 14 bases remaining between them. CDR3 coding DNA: TGTGCCAGCAGTTATCGGGGCAGGGGCCACGAGCAGTACTTC. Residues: CASSYRGRGHEQYF.

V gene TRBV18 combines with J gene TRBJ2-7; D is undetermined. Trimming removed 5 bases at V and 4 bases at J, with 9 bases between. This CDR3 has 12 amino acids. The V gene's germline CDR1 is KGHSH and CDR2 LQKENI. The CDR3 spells CASSVSPYEQYF. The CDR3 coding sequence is TGTGCCAGCTCAGTTAGCCCTTACGAGCAGTACTTC.

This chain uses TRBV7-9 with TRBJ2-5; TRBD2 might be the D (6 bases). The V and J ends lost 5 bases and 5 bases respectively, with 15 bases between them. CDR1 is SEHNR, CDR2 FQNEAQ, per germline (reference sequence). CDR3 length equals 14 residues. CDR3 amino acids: CASSITSPTETQYF. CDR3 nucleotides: TGTGCCAGCAGCATCACTAGCCCCACGGAGACCCAGTACTTC.

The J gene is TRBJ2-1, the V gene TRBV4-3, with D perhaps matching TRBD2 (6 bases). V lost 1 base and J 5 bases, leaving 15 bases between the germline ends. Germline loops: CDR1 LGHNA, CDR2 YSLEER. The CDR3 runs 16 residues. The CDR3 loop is CASSQVPGSENNEQFF. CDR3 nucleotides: TGCGCCAGCAGCCAAGTTCCCGGGAGTGAGAACAATGAGCAGTTCTTC.

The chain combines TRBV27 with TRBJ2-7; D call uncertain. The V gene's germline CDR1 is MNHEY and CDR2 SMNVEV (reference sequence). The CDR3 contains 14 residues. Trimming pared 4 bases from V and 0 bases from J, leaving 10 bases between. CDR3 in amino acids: CASSSDFGSYEQYF. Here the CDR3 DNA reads TGTGCCAGCAGTTCAGACTTCGGCTCCTACGAGCAGTACTTC.

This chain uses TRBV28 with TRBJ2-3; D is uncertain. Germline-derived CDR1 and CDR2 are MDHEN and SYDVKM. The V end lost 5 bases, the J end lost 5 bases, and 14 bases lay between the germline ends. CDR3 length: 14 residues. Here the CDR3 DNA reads TGTGCCAGCAGTCCACCCAATCGCGGAGATACGCAGTATTTT. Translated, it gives CASSPPNRGDTQYF.